What follows are 25 T cell receptor beta chains derived from one specimen sequenced in a study of radiotherapy plus CTLA-4 blockade in lung cancer. Only in-frame clones appear in the TCRdb table, and some are missing; sequencing was by immunoSEQ multiplex PCR. This table holds fewer than 50,000 clones, 86% found once. The sample in question was peripheral blood, obtained from a patient treated with radiotherapy plus ipilimumab. The receptor source for this set is a human donor with non-small cell lung cancer whose response to radiotherapy plus ipilimumab could not be evaluated.

The CDR3, as DNA: TGCGCCAGCAGCCCGATCGGCAGGGGCAATGAGCAGTTCTTC. It is translated as CASSPIGRGNEQFF. V and J are TRBV4-1 and TRBJ2-1, with D tentatively TRBD1 (6 bases). Germline values: CDR1 MGHRA, CDR2 YSYEKL. Trimming stripped 4 bases from V and 6 bases from J, with 13 bases between. CDR3 length equals 14 residues.

The chain uses TRBV28 and TRBJ2-7, with a possible D match to TRBD2 (6 bases). The CDR3 totals 14 residues. In germline, CDR1 is MDHEN, CDR2 SYDVKM. Trimming took off 5 bases at V and 3 bases at J, with 14 bases between the two ends. CDR3 nucleotide sequence: TGTGCCAGCAGTACCCCGCGGGGTGGCTACGAGCAGTACTTC. Translation: CASSTPRGGYEQYF.

The V gene is TRBV10-2, the J gene TRBJ2-1; the match to TRBD1 covers 7 bases. The CDR3 has 13 amino acids. CDR1 WSHSY and CDR2 SAAADI come from the germline V gene. V was pared by 11 bases and J by 2 bases, with 6 bases of the junction left unmatched. DNA for the CDR3: TGCGCCTCCGAGAGGGGGCCCTACAATGAGCAGTTCTTC. As protein: CASERGPYNEQFF.

J is TRBJ1-3 and V is TRBV7-2; D gene ambiguous. Trimming took 0 bases from V and 0 from J, leaving 12 bases between them. The germline CDR1 and CDR2 sequences are SGHTA and FQGNSA. The CDR3 runs 17 residues. CDR3 sequence reads: CASSLAGVWNSGNTIYF. CDR3 DNA sequence: TGTGCCAGCAGCTTAGCGGGAGTCTGGAACTCTGGAAACACCATATATTTT.

This clone appeared once. The rearrangement links TRBV29-1 to TRBJ2-1; 9 positions match TRBD1. Losses at the gene ends were 3 bases for V and 6 bases for J; bases not matched to a gene: 6. Germline V CDR1 and CDR2: SQVTM, ANQGSEA. The CDR3 runs 14 residues. The DNA for the CDR3 is TGCAGCGTTGATGGGCGGGGACAGGGCAATGAGCAGTTCTTC. This translates into CSVDGRGQGNEQFF.

The J gene is TRBJ2-5, the V gene TRBV2; TRBD2 matches at 16 bases. The CDR3 is made up of 15 amino acids. The germline V gene has CDR1 SNHLY and CDR2 FYNNEI. The V gene end was trimmed by 5 bases and the J gene end by 7 bases; junction bases not matched to a gene: 4. The CDR3 sequence: CASSPGTSGGGTQYF. CDR3 nucleotide sequence: TGTGCCAGCAGTCCCGGGACTAGCGGGGGGGGGACCCAGTACTTC.

The V and J genes are TRBV27 and TRBJ2-5, with 8 bases aligning to TRBD1. This CDR3 has 13 residues. In germline, CDR1 is MNHEY, CDR2 SMNVEV (reference sequence). V lost 5 bases and J lost 5; bases outside the gene matches: 4. The CDR3 DNA reads as TGTGCCAGCAGTAACAGGGGGTTGGAGACCCAGTACTTC. Protein product: CASSNRGLETQYF.

This sequence joins TRBV28 and TRBJ2-6; D is unresolved. The CDR3 contains 14 residues. Trimming removed 3 bases from V and 4 bases from J, with 7 bases in between. Germline V gene lookup returns CDR1 MDHEN and CDR2 SYDVKM. As DNA, the CDR3 is TGTGCCAGCAGTTTTGTCGTAGGGGCCAACGTCCTGACTTTC. Encoded protein: CASSFVVGANVLTF.

The V and J genes are TRBV7-3 and TRBJ2-6; 8 positions agree with TRBD1. After removal of 3 bases from V and 3 bases from J, the junction contained 13 bases not matched to a gene. CDR3 length: 19 residues. Germline V lookup: CDR1 SGHTA, CDR2 FQGTGA. The DNA for the CDR3 is TGTGCCAGCAGCTTTTCTCCAGGGGGCGGGCTAGGTGGGGCCAACGTCCTGACTTTC. Residues: CASSFSPGGGLGGANVLTF.

The chain combines TRBV6-5 with TRBJ1-6; D is perhaps TRBD1 (5 bases). Trimming pared 6 bases from V and 7 bases from J, leaving 16 bases between. CDR3 size: 15 residues. Germline CDR1 reads MNHEY; CDR2 reads SVGAGI. DNA of the CDR3: TGTGCCAGCAGAAGATTACAGGCGAGAAATTCACCCCTCCACTTT. Protein product: CASRRLQARNSPLHF.

The chain employs TRBV5-1 and TRBJ1-1, with 9 bases aligning to TRBD1. Germline V gene data show CDR1 as SGHRS and CDR2 as YFSETQ. V shed 0 bases and J 0 bases; nucleotides not matched to a gene: 3. The CDR3 sequence is 16 residues long. The CDR3: CASSLGDRALNTEAFF. The CDR3 bases are TGCGCCAGCAGCTTGGGGGACAGGGCCTTGAACACTGAAGCTTTCTTT.

V is TRBV9 and J is TRBJ2-5, with 7 bases matching TRBD2. The ends lost 2 bases at V and 2 bases at J; junction bases unmatched: 3. The CDR3 runs to 14 residues. Germline CDR1 and CDR2: SGDLS and YYNGEE. The CDR3 nucleotides read TGTGCCAGCAGCGTGGGCGGGGGACAAGAGACCCAGTACTTC. Protein product: CASSVGGGQETQYF.

The chain employs TRBV5-1 and TRBJ2-2; no definite D call. The CDR3 covers 15 residues. V was cut by 2 bases and J by 0 bases, with 8 bases left in between. Germline V gene sequence: CDR1 SGHRS, CDR2 YFSETQ. The CDR3 bases are TGCGCCAGCAGCTTTGACACTTCGAACACCGGGGAGCTGTTTTTT. It yields the protein CASSFDTSNTGELFF.

This rearrangement joins TRBV4-1 to TRBJ2-1; perhaps TRBD2 as D (6 bases). From germline, CDR1 is MGHRA and CDR2 YSYEKL. The CDR3 extends over 16 amino acids. Trimming removed 8 bases from V and 3 bases from J, with 20 bases in between. The CDR3 bases are TGCGCCAGCGGAGTCCACCGGGACTCCTACTACAATGAGCAGTTCTTC. This gives the protein CASGVHRDSYYNEQFF.

The chain links TRBV21-1 to TRBJ2-7; TRBD2, the D gene given by the table, was not confirmed from the DNA. TRBV21-1 is a recognized pseudogene. The CDR3 is 20 amino acids. CDR3 sequence: CASRAKTSWLAGGPSVEQYF. CDR3 coding DNA: TGTGCCAGCCGAGCAAAAACTTCCTGGCTAGCGGGAGGGCCCTCCGTCGAGCAGTACTTC.

V and J are TRBV4-2 and TRBJ2-3, with TRBD2 as a possible D gene (6 bases). Trimming removed 0 bases from V and 6 bases from J, with 19 bases in between. This CDR3 has 17 amino acids. The germline CDR1 and CDR2 sequences are LGHNA and YNFKEQ. The CDR3 nucleotides are TGTGCCAGCAGCCAAGAACCGGGGAGGAGCTTTGGGGATACGCAGTATTTT. Amino acids: CASSQEPGRSFGDTQYF.

This chain links TRBV6-5 with TRBJ2-5; 13 nucleotides agree with TRBD2. Unmatched junction bases numbered 7, after V lost 10 bases and J lost 5 bases. The germline gives CDR1 MNHEY, CDR2 SVGAGI. This CDR3 comprises 14 residues. CDR3 region: CATRTSGGGETQYF. The CDR3 coding sequence is TGTGCCACCCGGACTAGCGGGGGTGGGGAGACCCAGTACTTC.

The rearrangement uses TRBV7-2 and TRBJ2-5, with 7 positions matching TRBD1. The J call may not be correct, given that the DNA end is closer to TRBJ2-7. Germline CDR1 reads SGHTA; CDR2 reads FQGNSA. The CDR3 is 15 amino acids. CDR3 sequence (DNA): TGTGCCAGCAGCTTAGAGGGGGCGCCCTCCTACGAGCAGTACTTC. Translation: CASSLEGAPSYEQYF.

This clone came up once. The genes are TRBV28 and TRBJ2-7, with D tentatively TRBD1 (6 bases). Germline lookup yields CDR1 MDHEN and CDR2 SYDVKM. Trimming removed 2 bases from V and 3 bases from J, with 14 bases in between. CDR3 size: 15 residues. CDR3 amino acids: CASSLIPGQFYEQYF. The DNA of the CDR3 is TGTGCCAGCAGTTTAATCCCCGGACAGTTCTACGAGCAGTACTTC.

The chain is built from TRBV28 and TRBJ1-2, with D hard to call. The germline V gene encodes CDR1 MDHEN and CDR2 SYDVKM. The CDR3 has 11 residues. The V end was cut by 2 bases, the J end by 8 bases, with 6 bases between. CDR3 sequence reads: CASSLERGYTF. The CDR3 DNA sequence: TGTGCCAGCAGTTTAGAGCGCGGCTACACCTTC.

The CDR3 reads CAISRTTVSYEQYF. CDR3 nucleotide sequence: TGTGCCATCAGCCGAACGACAGTCTCCTACGAGCAGTACTTC. The chain is built from TRBV10-3 and TRBJ2-7; D perhaps matches TRBD1 (5 bases). CDR3 length: 14 amino acids. V lost 6 bases, J lost 0 bases, and 12 bases lay in between. The V gene's germline CDR1 is ENHRY and CDR2 SYGVKD.

The chain uses TRBV5-8 and TRBJ1-3; D is uncertain. Germline CDR1 reads SGHTS; CDR2 reads YDEGEE. The CDR3 totals 14 residues. V gave up 2 bases and J gave up 4 bases, with 10 bases separating them. The CDR3 spells CASSLEGSGNTIYF. Written as DNA, the CDR3 is TGTGCCAGCAGCTTAGAGGGTTCCGGAAACACCATATATTTT.

This chain links TRBV18 with TRBJ1-1; D not resolved. The CDR3 covers 16 residues. Germline lookup yields CDR1 KGHSH and CDR2 LQKENI. V lost 1 base and J 5 bases, leaving 17 bases between the germline ends. In nucleotides, the CDR3 is TGTGCCAGCTCACCACGGGTCGGACCCTGGGAGACTGAAGCTTTCTTT. Residues: CASSPRVGPWETEAFF.

The chain links TRBV29-1 to TRBJ2-1; TRBD1 agrees at 10 bases. The CDR3 extends over 19 amino acids. V was pared by 0 bases and J by 2 bases, with 13 bases of the junction left unmatched. Germline V lookup: CDR1 SQVTM, CDR2 ANQGSEA. The CDR3 nucleotides are TGCAGCGTTGAAGACCTACTAATGGGACAGGGGAACCCCTACAATGAGCAGTTCTTC. Translation: CSVEDLLMGQGNPYNEQFF.

The rearrangement uses TRBV7-2 and TRBJ2-7, with 11 bases aligning to TRBD2. The CDR3 contains 15 residues. The V gene end was trimmed by 4 bases and the J gene end by 2 bases; junction bases not matched to a gene: 4. CDR1 is SGHTA, CDR2 FQGNSA, per germline. DNA for the CDR3: TGTGCCAGCAGCTCCCTAGCGGGGGGTGCCTACGAGCAGTACTTC. Amino acid sequence: CASSSLAGGAYEQYF. Full variable domain (remainder filled in from reference TRBV7-2 and TRBJ2-7): GAGVSQSPSNKVTEKGKDVELRCDPISGHTALYWYRQSLGQGLEFLIYFQGNSAPDKSGLPSDRFSAERTGGSVSTLTIQRTQQEDSAVYLCASSSLAGGAYEQYFGPGTRLTVT.